A single sample is the source of the 9 T cell receptor beta chains below, sequenced in a study of cytomegalovirus exposure and HLA in healthy donors (TCRdb year 2017). Libraries were constructed by the immunoSEQ multiplex PCR assay. For the multiplex PCR, a mixture combining 60 forward primers for TCR Vbeta segments and 13 reverse primers for TCR Jbeta segments was used. TCRdb stores this immuneACCESS table with in-frame sequences only. Part of the clones is absent; in the studies checked, under half of the shortfall reflects unresolved V genes, and no reason is known for the rest. This sample comprises more than 50,000 clones, roughly 70% of them detected only once. In total, the top ten clones hold approximately 25% of the sample. The source material was PBMCs. Source of these receptors: a man between 45 and 60 years old in good health and CMV-seropositive.

The chain carries TRBV27 and TRBJ1-5; 10 bases are a match to TRBD1. The J segment lost 1 base and the V segment lost 6 bases, leaving 3 bases of the junction unmatched. Per germline, CDR1 MNHEY and CDR2 SMNVEV (reference sequence). This CDR3 spans 15 amino acids. The CDR3 reads CASRGTGVSNQPQHF. The CDR3 nucleotides read TGTGCCAGCAGAGGGACAGGGGTAAGCAATCAGCCCCAGCATTTT.

The V and J genes are TRBV5-1 and TRBJ1-2; the match to TRBD1 covers 8 bases. The CDR3 runs to 14 residues. Losses at the gene ends were 5 bases for V and 3 bases for J; bases not matched to a gene: 6. Germline V gene sequence: CDR1 SGHRS, CDR2 YFSETQ. The CDR3 sequence is CASSFLQGDYGYTF. The CDR3 nucleotides are TGCGCCAGCAGTTTTTTACAGGGGGACTATGGCTACACCTTC.

This clone was picked up one time. V usage is TRBV5-6 and J usage is TRBJ1-2, with 7 bases that match TRBD1. This CDR3 region has 14 residues. Germline values: CDR1 SGHDT, CDR2 YYEEEE. V lost 6 bases to trimming and J lost 2 bases; unmatched junction nucleotides: 7. The DNA for the CDR3 is TGTGCCAGCACAGGGGGACAGCTAAACTATGGCTACACCTTC. Its translation is CASTGGQLNYGYTF.

With respect to this clone: One end of the junction does not line up with germline, which may come from a read error. V is TRBV6-1 and J is TRBJ2-1, with TRBD2 as a possible D gene (5 bases). CDR3 size: 13 residues. Per the germline V gene, CDR1 is MNHNS and CDR2 is SASEGT. CDR3 in amino acids: CASSPGSFNEQFF. The CDR3 nucleotides are TGTGCCAGCTCACCGGGATCCTTCAATGAGCAGTTCTTC.

The chain joins TRBV4-1 to TRBJ2-7, with D maybe TRBD1 (6 bases). The CDR3 is 17 residues long. Trimming stripped 2 bases from V and 4 bases from J, with 21 bases between. Germline CDR1 is MGHRA and CDR2 is YSYEKL. CDR3 region: CASSQRFEEQGFYEQYF. The CDR3 DNA follows: TGCGCCAGCAGCCAACGCTTTGAGGAACAGGGATTTTACGAGCAGTACTTC.

This clone was detected only a few times. The chain uses TRBV25-1 and TRBJ1-4; no firm D call. CDR1 MGHDK and CDR2 SYGVNS come from the germline V gene. The V and J ends lost 1 base and 7 bases respectively, with 7 bases between them. The CDR3 loop spans 13 amino acids. CDR3 sequence: CASSEWEVEKLFF. The CDR3 DNA follows: TGTGCCAGCAGTGAATGGGAGGTTGAAAAACTGTTTTTT.

This chain links TRBV11-2 with TRBJ1-5; 7 bases match TRBD1. Germline CDR1 reads SGHAT; CDR2 reads FQNNGV. CDR3 size: 16 residues. V shed 3 bases and J 0 bases; nucleotides not matched to a gene: 5. CDR3 sequence (DNA): TGTGCCAGCAGCTTCCGGGCAGGGGGTAGCAATCAGCCCCAGCATTTT. Encoded protein: CASSFRAGGSNQPQHF. The full variable domain, with the rest looked up from reference TRBV11-2 and TRBJ1-5, is EAGVAQSPRYKIIEKRQSVAFWCNPISGHATLYWYQQILGQGPKLLIQFQNNGVVDDSQLPKDRFSAERLKGVDSTLKIQPAKLEDSAVYLCASSFRAGGSNQPQHFGDGTRLSIL.

This chain connects TRBV2 to TRBJ1-6; D might be TRBD1 (5 bases). Trimming stripped 3 bases from V and 5 bases from J, with 8 bases between. The CDR3 consists of 14 residues. CDR1 and CDR2 from the germline V gene are SNHLY and FYNNEI. The CDR3, as DNA: TGTGCCAGCAGTGACTCCAGGGATAATTCACCCCTCCACTTT. Its translation: CASSDSRDNSPLHF.

The rearrangement uses TRBV7-2 and TRBJ1-2; no firm D call. Germline CDR1 SGHTA, CDR2 FQGNSA. The CDR3 length is 10 residues. CDR3 DNA: TGTCACCCCCGGAGGTTTGGCTACACCTTC. Translating gives CHPRRFGYTF.